This T cell receptor beta chain came from a study of blood T cells in healthy people across ages. The table lists this clonotype with a few counts. V dropped 5 bases and J dropped 6 bases, with 19 bases sitting between them. The length of the CDR3 is 15 residues. Germline values: CDR1 PRHDT, CDR2 FYEKMQ (reference sequence). The second PCR ran roughly 6 to 12 cycles with a sample-barcoded 5' primer and J-beta primers. Per sample, CDR3-containing paired-end reads numbered at least 3 million. MiXCR was run by TCRdb on the 5' RACE reads, yielding one entry per CDR3 protein. The table has 750,000 to 950,000 distinct CDR3 sequences, roughly 25% seen once. This sample was also put to use in a study of T cells of mothers and their children. Turning to that study: Samples were obtained from three healthy Caucasian mothers and their six children. There were over 9.5 million TCR beta CDR3 reads from each mother and 2.5 million to 3.5 million from each child.

J is TRBJ1-2 and V is TRBV13, with D possibly TRBD1 on 6 matching bases. Sequenced sample: blood. The TCR sequence derives from a boy aged 5-17 years in good health. The DNA for the CDR3 is TGTGCCAGCAGCCTTTACAGGGTGGAGGCGGATGGCTACACCTTC. Protein product: CASSLYRVEADGYTF.